The entry below describes one TCR beta chain. Assay: immunoSEQ multiplex PCR; the TCRdb copy retains only in-frame clones and omits some. The profile covers around 96,000 clones, with approximately 93% appearing a single time and 8% taken by the ten largest. This record belongs to a study of control samples from healthy donors and cancer patients. The germline V gene has CDR1 MNHEY and CDR2 SVGEGT. Trimming removed 3 bases at V and 7 bases at J, with 12 bases between. This CDR3 has 14 amino acids. The source of this sequence is a man between 18 and 29 years old in good health. V and J are TRBV6-2 or TRBV6-3 and TRBJ1-4; D is unclear. The sequenced sample consisted of blood. The CDR3 spells CASSYQGSGEKLFF. In DNA, the CDR3 is TGTGCCAGCAGTTATCAAGGGAGCGGTGAAAAACTGTTTTTT.